These T cell receptor beta chains were read from a single sample in a study of shared clonotypes between healthy human individuals. Method: immunoSEQ multiplex PCR; TCRdb's copy keeps in-frame clones and lacks some. The table shows about 1.1 million clones, with approximately 80% occurring only once. Sequenced sample: memory CD4+ T cells from PBMCs. The receptors stem from a young man in good health. Some clones in this sample may be carry-over from other donors' samples. Both conserved end residues are part of each CDR3. D genes are given only for firm matches. Rows may omit the clone size; those that give it use once, few, many or a size class.

v_call	d_call	cdr3_length	j_call	clone_size	cdr3_nt	cdr3_aa
TRBV2	TRBD2	13	TRBJ2-3	.	TGTGCCAGCAGGGTAGCGGGAGTGGATACGCAGTATTTT	CASRVAGVDTQYF
TRBV5-4	.	15	TRBJ1-3	.	TGTGCCAGCAGCTCCGGAGGGGCGGCTGGAAACACCATATATTTT	CASSSGGAAGNTIYF
TRBV6-1	.	14	TRBJ1-1	.	TGTGCCAGCAGTGTGCATGGTGCGAACACTGAAGCTTTCTTT	CASSVHGANTEAFF
TRBV4-3	.	16	TRBJ2-1	.	TGCGCCAGCAGCGAAGGGGCGGGGATGAGGTCGGGTGAGCAGTTCTTC	CASSEGAGMRSGEQFF
TRBV5-4	TRBD1	15	TRBJ2-7	.	TGTGCCAGCAGCAAAGGACAGGGAAGCTCCTACGAGCAGTACTTC	CASSKGQGSSYEQYF
TRBV7-3	.	15	TRBJ2-2	.	TGTGCCAGCAGCTTCAGTGACCTAGACACCGGGGAGCTGTTTTTT	CASSFSDLDTGELFF
TRBV20-1	.	11	TRBJ1-1	once	TGCAGTGCTAGGGGGGCCACTGAAGCTTTCTTT	CSARGATEAFF
TRBV5-1	.	15	TRBJ2-7	.	TGCGCCAGCAGCTTGGTTGGTGGGGAATCCTACGAGCAGTACTTC	CASSLVGGESYEQYF
TRBV27	TRBD1	15	TRBJ2-2	once	TGTGCCAGCAGTTTAGACAGGGGAAGAACCGGGGAGCTGTTTTTT	CASSLDRGRTGELFF
TRBV30	.	12	TRBJ2-7	.	TGTGCCTGGAGTGCGAGGGGGGCCGAGCAGTACTTC	CAWSARGAEQYF
TRBV5-1	.	14	TRBJ2-5	.	TGCGCCAGCAGCGCGCTAGTGGCCCAAGAGACCCAGTACTTC	CASSALVAQETQYF
TRBV11-2	.	14	TRBJ2-7	.	TGTGCCAGCAGCTTATCGATTGGAGTCTACGAGCAGTACTTC	CASSLSIGVYEQYF
TRBV29-1	.	18	TRBJ1-1	.	TGCAGCGTTGAAGATGGGGTCGCGGCAGTCACTATGAACACTGAAGCTTTCTTT	CSVEDGVAAVTMNTEAFF
TRBV5-1	.	16	TRBJ2-7	.	TGCGCCAGCAGCCTCCCGCAGGGGCTAACCACCTACGAGCAGTACTTC	CASSLPQGLTTYEQYF
TRBV30	.	12	TRBJ2-7	.	TGTGCCTGGAGTGTTGATCTCATGGAGCAGTACTTC	CAWSVDLMEQYF
TRBV6-1	TRBD1	15	TRBJ2-7	.	TGTGCCAGCAGTCGTACCGGGACAGGACCCTACGAGCAGTACTTC	CASSRTGTGPYEQYF
TRBV28	.	15	TRBJ1-1	.	TGTGCCAGCAGTTTATTGGGCAGGCCGAACACTGAAGCTTTCTTT	CASSLLGRPNTEAFF
TRBV6-5	TRBD1	15	TRBJ2-7	.	TGTGCCAGCAGAACCGGGACAGTCCTCCGCTACGAGCAGTACTTC	CASRTGTVLRYEQYF
TRBV2	.	12	TRBJ2-1	.	TGTGCCAGCAGTGAGTCCCGCCGCGAGCAGTTCTTC	CASSESRREQFF
TRBV28	TRBD1	15	TRBJ1-4	.	TGTGCCAGCAGTTTGCCAGGGGGCGCGGGTGAAAAACTGTTTTTT	CASSLPGGAGEKLFF